The 2 T cell receptor beta chains given below trace back to one sample, sequenced in a study of T cells in localized non-small cell lung cancer. The assay was immunoSEQ multiplex PCR, and TCRdb's table has in-frame clones only and misses some. The sample has nearly 40,000 clones, approximately 86% seen once; the top ten hold about 4%. Sequenced material: peripheral blood, taken before any cancer treatment. The receptors derive from a man between 18 and 50 years old with stage I lung adenocarcinoma.

Within the sample, this clone is medium-sized. The chain carries TRBV9 and TRBJ2-1; D ambiguous. Germline CDR1 SGDLS, CDR2 YYNGEE. Trimming stripped 3 bases from V and 2 bases from J, with 6 bases between. The CDR3 extends over 13 amino acids. In nucleotides, the CDR3 is TGTGCCAGCAGCGCCCTTACCTACAATGAGCAGTTCTTC. This sequence encodes CASSALTYNEQFF.

This chain connects TRBV6-1 to TRBJ1-6; D is unresolved. Trimming stripped 6 bases from V and 10 bases from J, with 19 bases between. CDR1 is MNHNS and CDR2 is SASEGT in the germline V gene. The CDR3 consists of 15 residues. This CDR3 is CASRTPSDPMSPLHF. In nucleotides, the CDR3 is TGTGCCAGCAGAACCCCTAGTGACCCTATGTCACCCCTCCACTTT.